The 10 T cell receptor beta chains reported below all come from one sample, sequenced in a study of T-cell memory formation after mild COVID-19. MiXCR, run by TCRdb on the 5' RACE reads, gives a single entry per CDR3 protein. This sample has tens of thousands of distinct CDR3 sequences, with roughly 25% found just once. The sequenced material came from PBMCs or a T cell subset sorted from them (not recorded which). All receptors come from a man between 18 and 35 years old who had mild COVID-19 (a few samples of this study predate the infection). Cell type and time point are not known.

This clonotype was recorded a few times. The chain employs TRBV6-6 and TRBJ2-1; 12 bases are a match to TRBD1. CDR3 size: 15 residues. Germline V gene sequence: CDR1 MNHNY, CDR2 SVGAGI (reference sequence). Trimming took 7 bases from V and 8 from J; bases not matched to a gene: 9. The CDR3 DNA reads TGTGCCAGCAATCGGGGGACAGGGGGCTTCGATGAGCAGTTCTTC. Residues: CASNRGTGGFDEQFF.

This clonotype has a handful of counts. The chain couples TRBV19 to TRBJ2-2; D is perhaps TRBD1 (5 bases). The CDR3 has 14 amino acids. CDR1 LNHDA and CDR2 SQIVND come from the germline V gene (reference sequence). Trimming left V 3 bases short and J 5 bases short, with 10 bases between. The CDR3 loop is CASSMDIGTGELFF. DNA of the CDR3: TGTGCCAGTAGTATGGACATTGGTACCGGGGAGCTGTTTTTT.

DNA of the CDR3: TGTGCCAGCAGACTCCCGGGCCCTTACACTGAAGCTTTCTTT. It yields the protein CASRLPGPYTEAFF. The V gene is TRBV6-2 or TRBV6-3, the J gene TRBJ1-1; no firm D call. Trimming removed 6 bases from V and 3 bases from J, with 14 bases in between. CDR1 and CDR2 from the germline V gene are MNHEY and SVGEGT. CDR3 length: 14 residues.

This clonotype was seen only a few times. The genes are TRBV9 and TRBJ2-4; D may be TRBD1 or TRBD2 (5 bases each). V lost 4 bases and J lost 8, with 13 bases in between. The length of the CDR3 is 13 residues. Germline CDR1 is SGDLS and CDR2 is YYNGEE. This CDR3 reads CASSPSEGYIQYF. The CDR3 DNA follows: TGTGCCAGCAGCCCGAGTGAGGGGTACATTCAGTACTTC. The whole variable domain, filled in from reference TRBV9 and TRBJ2-4, reads DSGVTQTPKHLITATGQRVTLRCSPRSGDLSVYWYQQSLDQGLQFLIQYYNGEERAKGNILERFSAQQFPDLHSELNLSSLELGDSALYFCASSPSEGYIQYFGAGTRLSVL.

The chain couples TRBV2 to TRBJ2-2, with a tentative D call TRBD2 (6 bases). Germline CDR1 reads SNHLY; CDR2 reads FYNNEI. CDR3 length: 18 residues. V lost 9 bases and J 0 bases, leaving 23 bases between the germline ends. CDR3 coding DNA: TGTGCCAGGTCCCGGAGGGTAGCGGTGGATCCGAACACCGGGGAGCTGTTTTTT. Translating gives CARSRRVAVDPNTGELFF.

The chain uses TRBV7-9 and TRBJ2-7, with D unresolved. Trimming pared 5 bases from V and 6 bases from J, leaving 8 bases between. The CDR3 is 11 amino acids. The germline CDR1 and CDR2 sequences are SEHNR and FQNEAQ (reference sequence). The CDR3 nucleotides read TGTGCCAGCAGCCGAGTTGGCGAGCAGTACTTC. It translates to CASSRVGEQYF.

This clonotype was observed at least ten times. The rearrangement uses TRBV4-1 and TRBJ1-3; D ambiguous. Germline CDR1 reads MGHRA; CDR2 reads YSYEKL. This CDR3 region has 15 residues. Between the trimmed V and J ends, which lost 1 base and 8 bases, there was a span of 15 bases. CDR3 sequence (DNA): TGCGCCAGCAGCCAAGCGGTTTCGATCGGTGACACCATATATTTT. Its protein is CASSQAVSIGDTIYF.

This chain joins TRBV5-1 and TRBJ2-5; no reliable D call. The CDR3 length is 14 residues. The germline V gene has CDR1 SGHRS and CDR2 YFSETQ. Trimming took off 3 bases at V and 0 bases at J, with 9 bases between the two ends. The CDR3 DNA sequence: TGCGCCAGCAGCTCACTGCTGTACCAAGAGACCCAGTACTTC. Protein product: CASSSLLYQETQYF.

This clonotype showed up just a few times. The CDR3: CASSQEVDLDIQYF. The CDR3 DNA sequence: TGCGCCAGCAGCCAAGAAGTGGACTTGGACATTCAGTACTTC. This rearrangement joins TRBV4-3 to TRBJ2-4, with a tentative D call TRBD2 (5 bases). V was cut by 0 bases and J by 8 bases, with 11 bases left in between. The CDR3 totals 14 residues. Germline CDR1 LGHNA, CDR2 YSLEER.

This clonotype was recorded a few times. This chain connects TRBV4-1 to TRBJ2-5; possibly TRBD2 for D (5 bases). Trimming took 3 bases from V and 5 from J, leaving 25 bases between them. This CDR3 has 18 amino acids. Germline CDR1 reads MGHRA; CDR2 reads YSYEKL. The CDR3 loop reads CASSHPPGRWTARETQYF. In nucleotides, the CDR3 is TGCGCCAGCAGCCACCCCCCGGGCCGGTGGACTGCCCGCGAGACCCAGTACTTC.